Sequencing of this T cell receptor beta chain was carried out in a study of human T cells and chemical hapten exposure. About the study: TCR yields differed between samples (mainly from small differences in pooled library volume).

This clonotype was seen more than once but under ten times. Its specificity is unknown. Library construction involved attaching unique molecular identifiers to individual cDNA molecules, which allowed quantitative, reproducible TCR counting. Source study methods: Sample TCR counts, which ranged from roughly 20,000 to 750,000, had a median of approximately 95,000. TCRdb reanalysed the RACE reads using MiXCR and keeps one entry per CDR3 protein. V and J calls and clone size were set by TCRdb, not the authors. This table holds about 130,000 distinct CDR3 sequences, approximately 9% found once. Study-wide findings and caveats: The number of TCRs over 1 in 1000 frequency stayed unchanged after DPC.

As for time point: healthy volunteer bleed at 2 weeks. It was from unfractionated whole blood that total RNA was extracted. V lost 4 bases and J lost 2; bases outside the gene matches: 10. This CDR3 is built from 16 residues. This rearrangement joins TRBV12-3 or TRBV12-4 to TRBJ2-7; TRBD1 aligns across 8 bases. The clonotype originates from a male donor in good health. Some clones in this sample may be carry-over from other donors' samples. Sequencing input: whole blood. CDR3: CASSSPHDRGTYEQYF. The DNA for the CDR3 is TGTGCCAGCAGTTCTCCCCACGACAGGGGTACCTACGAGCAGTACTTC.